The source of this T cell receptor (beta chain) is a study of blood T cell repertoires in COVID-19. The CDR3 length is 16 residues. CDR1 SGHDT and CDR2 YYEEEE come from the germline V gene. With 0 bases removed from V and 0 bases from J, the gap between germline ends came to 10 bases. Sequencing was performed with immunoSEQ multiplex PCR; in TCRdb, only in-frame clones are kept and a portion is missing. The data hold 150,000 to 200,000 clones, with approximately 89% observed a single time. The source of this sequence is a woman aged 40 to 49 with acute COVID-19. V usage is TRBV5-6 and J usage is TRBJ1-3, with a tentative D call TRBD1 (5 bases). Sequencing was carried out using PBMCs or T cells enriched from blood (not recorded which). CDR3 protein: CASSLEKGLSGNTIYF. DNA of the CDR3: TGTGCCAGCAGCTTGGAGAAGGGACTCTCTGGAAACACCATATATTTT.